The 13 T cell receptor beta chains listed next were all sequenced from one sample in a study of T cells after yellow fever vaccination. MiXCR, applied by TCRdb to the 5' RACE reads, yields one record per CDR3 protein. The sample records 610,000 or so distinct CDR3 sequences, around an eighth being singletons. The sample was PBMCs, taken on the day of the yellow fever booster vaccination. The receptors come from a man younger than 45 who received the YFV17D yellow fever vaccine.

CDR3 in amino acids: CASSLEGVITDTQYF. As DNA, the CDR3 is TGTGCCAGCAGCTTAGAGGGAGTTATCACAGATACGCAGTATTTT. The rearrangement links TRBV7-9 to TRBJ2-3, with D possibly matching TRBD2 (5 bases). This CDR3 region has 15 residues. Germline V CDR1 and CDR2: SEHNR, FQNEAQ (reference sequence). V was trimmed by 1 base and J by 2 bases, leaving 10 bases between them.

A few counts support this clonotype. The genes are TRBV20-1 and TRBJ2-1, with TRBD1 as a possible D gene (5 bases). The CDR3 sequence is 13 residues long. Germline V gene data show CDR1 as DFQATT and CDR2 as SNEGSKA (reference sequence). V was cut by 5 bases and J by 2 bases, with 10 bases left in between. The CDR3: CSAQQDPYNEQFF. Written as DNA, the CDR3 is TGCAGTGCTCAACAGGATCCCTACAATGAGCAGTTCTTC.

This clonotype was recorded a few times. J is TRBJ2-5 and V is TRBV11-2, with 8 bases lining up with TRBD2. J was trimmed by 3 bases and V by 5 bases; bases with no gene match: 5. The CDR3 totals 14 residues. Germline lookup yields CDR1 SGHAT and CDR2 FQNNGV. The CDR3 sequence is CASSQRAGEETQYF. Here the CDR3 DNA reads TGTGCCAGCAGCCAAAGAGCGGGGGAAGAGACCCAGTACTTC. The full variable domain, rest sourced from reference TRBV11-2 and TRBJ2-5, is EAGVAQSPRYKIIEKRQSVAFWCNPISGHATLYWYQQILGQGPKLLIQFQNNGVVDDSQLPKDRFSAERLKGVDSTLKIQPAKLEDSAVYLCASSQRAGEETQYFGPGTRLLVL.

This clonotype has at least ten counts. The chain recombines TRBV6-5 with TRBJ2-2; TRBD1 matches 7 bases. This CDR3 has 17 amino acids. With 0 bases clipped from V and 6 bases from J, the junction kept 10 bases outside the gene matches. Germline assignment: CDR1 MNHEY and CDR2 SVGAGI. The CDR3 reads CASSYSRRGLKSGELFF. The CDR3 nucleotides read TGTGCCAGCAGTTACTCGAGAAGGGGGCTTAAGTCCGGGGAGCTGTTTTTT.

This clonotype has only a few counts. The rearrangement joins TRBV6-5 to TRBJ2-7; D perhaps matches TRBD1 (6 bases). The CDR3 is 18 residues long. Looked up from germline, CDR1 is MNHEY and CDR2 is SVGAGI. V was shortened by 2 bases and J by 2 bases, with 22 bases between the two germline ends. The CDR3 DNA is TGTGCCAGCAGTTACAACCGTGCCCACACCGACAGGACCTACGAGCAGTACTTC. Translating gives CASSYNRAHTDRTYEQYF.

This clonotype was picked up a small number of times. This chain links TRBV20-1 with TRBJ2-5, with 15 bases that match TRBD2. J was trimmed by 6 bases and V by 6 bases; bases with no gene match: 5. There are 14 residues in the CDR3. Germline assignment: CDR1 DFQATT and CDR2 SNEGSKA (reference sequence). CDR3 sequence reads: CSARTSGREKTQYF. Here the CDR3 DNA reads TGCAGTGCCAGGACTAGCGGGAGGGAAAAGACCCAGTACTTC.

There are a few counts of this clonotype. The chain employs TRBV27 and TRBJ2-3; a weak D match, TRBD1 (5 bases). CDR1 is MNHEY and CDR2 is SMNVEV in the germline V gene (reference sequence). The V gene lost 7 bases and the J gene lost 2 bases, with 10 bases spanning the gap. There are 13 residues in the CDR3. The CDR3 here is CASTRQTTDTQYF. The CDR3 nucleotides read TGTGCCAGCACACGACAGACCACAGATACGCAGTATTTT.

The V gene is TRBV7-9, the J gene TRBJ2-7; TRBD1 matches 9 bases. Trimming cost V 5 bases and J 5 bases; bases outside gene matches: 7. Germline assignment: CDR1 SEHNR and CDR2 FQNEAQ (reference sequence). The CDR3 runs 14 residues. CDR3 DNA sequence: TGTGCCAGCAGCCGGGACAGGGAATTCCACGAGCAGTACTTC. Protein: CASSRDREFHEQYF.

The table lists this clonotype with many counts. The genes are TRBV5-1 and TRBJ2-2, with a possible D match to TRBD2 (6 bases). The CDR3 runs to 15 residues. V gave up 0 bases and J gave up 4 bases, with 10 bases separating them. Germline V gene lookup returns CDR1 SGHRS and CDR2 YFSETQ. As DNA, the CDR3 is TGCGCCAGCAGCTTGGCGGGAGAGGTCACCGGGGAGCTGTTTTTT. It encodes CASSLAGEVTGELFF.

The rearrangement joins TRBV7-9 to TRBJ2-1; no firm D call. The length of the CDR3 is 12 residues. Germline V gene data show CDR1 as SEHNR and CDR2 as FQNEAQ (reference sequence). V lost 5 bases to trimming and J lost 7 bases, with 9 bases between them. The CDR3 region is CASSPSLNEQFF. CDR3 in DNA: TGTGCCAGCAGCCCATCCCTGAATGAGCAGTTCTTC.

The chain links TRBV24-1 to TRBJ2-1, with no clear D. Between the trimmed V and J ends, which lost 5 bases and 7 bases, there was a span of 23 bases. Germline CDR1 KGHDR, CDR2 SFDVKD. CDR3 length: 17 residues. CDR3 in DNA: TGTGCCACCAGTGGCACCTCGCCCACCGGCAGGATAAATGAGCAGTTCTTC. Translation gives CATSGTSPTGRINEQFF.

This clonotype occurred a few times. The CDR3: CASAEANYGYTF. The DNA of the CDR3 is TGTGCCAGCGCGGAGGCTAACTATGGCTACACCTTC. V usage is TRBV18 and J usage is TRBJ1-2; D not certain. Germline CDR1 reads KGHSH; CDR2 reads LQKENI. The V and J ends lost 8 bases and 0 bases respectively, with 7 bases between them. This CDR3 contains 12 residues.

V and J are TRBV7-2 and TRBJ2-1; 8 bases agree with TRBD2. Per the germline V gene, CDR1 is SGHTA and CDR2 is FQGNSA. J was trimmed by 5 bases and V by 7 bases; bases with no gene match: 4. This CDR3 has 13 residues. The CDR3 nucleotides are TGTGCCAGCAATAGCGGGACCCACAATGAGCAGTTCTTC. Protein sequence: CASNSGTHNEQFF.